The following is a T cell receptor beta chain sequence with its context. The length of the CDR3 is 14 residues. Germline values: CDR1 MDHEN, CDR2 SYDVKM. The V gene end was trimmed by 7 bases and the J gene end by 0 bases; junction bases not matched to a gene: 4. This specimen belongs to a study of read filtering for tumor transcriptome and immune sequencing. From approximately 400 ng of RNA, a library with molecular barcoded alpha/delta and beta/gamma adaptors was made. Via MiXCR, TCRdb re-called the reads, giving one row per CDR3 protein. The repertoire holds roughly 61,000 distinct CDR3 sequences, with about 12% as singletons.

The rearrangement joins TRBV28 to TRBJ2-7; TRBD2 aligns across 9 bases. The sequencing sample was made of a population of CD138-negative cells sorted from bone marrow. This receptor was taken from a donor aged 40 or older with multiple myeloma. Written as DNA, the CDR3 is TGTGCCAGCACCCTAGCGGGGCACTCCTACGAGCAGTACTTC. It specifies CASTLAGHSYEQYF.